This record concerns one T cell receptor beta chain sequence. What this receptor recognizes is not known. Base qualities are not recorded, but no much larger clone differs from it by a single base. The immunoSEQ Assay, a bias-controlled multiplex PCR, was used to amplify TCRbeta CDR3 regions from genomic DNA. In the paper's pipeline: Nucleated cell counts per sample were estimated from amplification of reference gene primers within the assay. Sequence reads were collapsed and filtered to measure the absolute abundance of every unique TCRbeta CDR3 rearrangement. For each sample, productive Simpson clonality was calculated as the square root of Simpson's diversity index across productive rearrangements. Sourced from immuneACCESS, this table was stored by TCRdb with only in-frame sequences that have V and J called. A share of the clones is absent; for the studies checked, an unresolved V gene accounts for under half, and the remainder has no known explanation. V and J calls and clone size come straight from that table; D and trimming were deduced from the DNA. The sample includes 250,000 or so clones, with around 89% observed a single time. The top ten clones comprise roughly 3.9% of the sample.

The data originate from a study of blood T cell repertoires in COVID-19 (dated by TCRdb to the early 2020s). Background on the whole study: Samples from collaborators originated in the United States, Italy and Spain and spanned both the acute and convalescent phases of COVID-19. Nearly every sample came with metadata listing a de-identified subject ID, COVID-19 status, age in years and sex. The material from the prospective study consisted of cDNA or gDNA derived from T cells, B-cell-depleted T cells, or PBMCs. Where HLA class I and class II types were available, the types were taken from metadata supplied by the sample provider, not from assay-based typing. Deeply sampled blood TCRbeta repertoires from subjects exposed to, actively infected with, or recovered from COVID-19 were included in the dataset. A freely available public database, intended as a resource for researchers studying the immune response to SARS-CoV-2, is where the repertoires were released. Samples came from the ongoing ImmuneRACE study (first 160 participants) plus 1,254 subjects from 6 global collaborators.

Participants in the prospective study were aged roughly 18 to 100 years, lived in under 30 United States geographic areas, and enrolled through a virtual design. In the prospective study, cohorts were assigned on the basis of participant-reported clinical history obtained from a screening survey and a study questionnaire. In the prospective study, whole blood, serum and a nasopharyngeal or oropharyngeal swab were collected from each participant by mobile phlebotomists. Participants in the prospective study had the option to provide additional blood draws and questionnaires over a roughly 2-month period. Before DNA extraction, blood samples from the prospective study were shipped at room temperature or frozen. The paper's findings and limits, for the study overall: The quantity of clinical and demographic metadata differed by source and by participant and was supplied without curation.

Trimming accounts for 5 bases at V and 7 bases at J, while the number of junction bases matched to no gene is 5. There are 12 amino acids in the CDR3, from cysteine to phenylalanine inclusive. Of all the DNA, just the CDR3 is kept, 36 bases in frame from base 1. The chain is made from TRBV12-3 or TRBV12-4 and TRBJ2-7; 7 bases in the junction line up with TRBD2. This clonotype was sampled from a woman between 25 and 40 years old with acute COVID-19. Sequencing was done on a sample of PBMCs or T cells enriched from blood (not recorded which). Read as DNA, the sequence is TGTGCCAGCAGTGGGACTATGGGGGAGCAGTACTTC. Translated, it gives CASSGTMGEQYF.